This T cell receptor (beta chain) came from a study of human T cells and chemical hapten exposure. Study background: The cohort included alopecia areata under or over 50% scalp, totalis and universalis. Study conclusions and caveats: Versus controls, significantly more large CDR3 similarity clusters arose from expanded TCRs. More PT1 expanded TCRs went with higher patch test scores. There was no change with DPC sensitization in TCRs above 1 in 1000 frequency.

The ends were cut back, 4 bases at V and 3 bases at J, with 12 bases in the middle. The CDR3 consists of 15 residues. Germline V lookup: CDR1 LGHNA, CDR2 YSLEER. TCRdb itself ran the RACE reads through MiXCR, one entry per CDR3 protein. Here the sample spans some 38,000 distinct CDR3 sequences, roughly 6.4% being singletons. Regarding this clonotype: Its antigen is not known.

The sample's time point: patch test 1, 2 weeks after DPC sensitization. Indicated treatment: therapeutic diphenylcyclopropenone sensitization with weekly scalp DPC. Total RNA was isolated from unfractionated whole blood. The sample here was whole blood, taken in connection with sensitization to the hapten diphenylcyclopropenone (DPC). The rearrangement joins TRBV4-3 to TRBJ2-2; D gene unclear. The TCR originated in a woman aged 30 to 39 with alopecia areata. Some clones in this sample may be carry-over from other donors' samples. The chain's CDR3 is CASSPSSPYTGELFF. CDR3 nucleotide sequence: TGCGCCAGCAGCCCAAGTTCACCTTACACCGGGGAGCTGTTTTTT.